These 12 T cell receptor beta chains came from one sample sequenced in a study of beta chain features in type 1 diabetes. Since all of the isolated RNA was reverse transcribed, expressed TCRB transcripts were what got sequenced. Measured with immunoSEQ multiplex PCR; TCRdb has only the in-frame clones, and not every one. Altogether approximately 37,000 clones are present, approximately 50% being singletons, with the ten largest covering 0.72%. Sequencing was done on a sample of central memory CD4+ T cells from blood. All receptors come from a young woman in good health.

V is TRBV10-3 and J is TRBJ1-1; 7 bases line up with TRBD1. The CDR3 has 13 residues. V lost 5 bases to trimming and J lost 1 base; unmatched junction nucleotides: 1. Germline V CDR1 and CDR2: ENHRY, SYGVKD. The CDR3 DNA reads TGTGCCATCAGTAGGGACAGGAACACTGAAGCTTTCTTT. Encoded protein: CAISRDRNTEAFF.

The rearrangement links TRBV7-2 to TRBJ2-5, with D unresolved. The germline gives CDR1 SGHTA, CDR2 FQGNSA. The CDR3 length is 11 residues. Trimming left V 3 bases short and J 5 bases short, with 4 bases between. CDR3 in DNA: TGTGCCAGCAGCTTCTCCGAGACCCAGTACTTC. Residues: CASSFSETQYF.

The V gene is TRBV5-1, the J gene TRBJ1-1, with a tentative D call TRBD1 (5 bases). V was cut by 0 bases and J by 3 bases, with 12 bases left in between. The CDR3 is 15 amino acids. The germline gives CDR1 SGHRS, CDR2 YFSETQ. The CDR3 sequence: CASSLVIGGDTEAFF. The CDR3 DNA sequence: TGCGCCAGCAGCTTGGTAATTGGGGGGGACACTGAAGCTTTCTTT. The whole variable domain, filled in from reference TRBV5-1 and TRBJ1-1, reads KAGVTQTPRYLIKTRGQQVTLSCSPISGHRSVSWYQQTPGQGLQFLFEYFSETQRNKGNFPGRFSGRQFSNSRSEMNVSTLELGDSALYLCASSLVIGGDTEAFFGQGTRLTVV.

The chain is built from TRBV19 and TRBJ1-4; D is ambiguous. The CDR3 runs 15 residues. Germline CDR1 is LNHDA and CDR2 is SQIVND (reference sequence). The V and J ends lost 4 bases and 5 bases respectively, with 14 bases between them. The CDR3 bases are TGTGCCAGTAGTAACGGTGGTCAGACAAATGAAAAACTGTTTTTT. This translates into CASSNGGQTNEKLFF. Filled out from reference TRBV19 and TRBJ1-4, the complete variable domain reads DGGITQSPKYLFRKEGQNVTLSCEQNLNHDAMYWYRQDPGQGLRLIYYSQIVNDFQKGDIAEGYSVSREKKESFPLTVTSAQKNPTAFYLCASSNGGQTNEKLFFGSGTQLSVL.

This clone was found a few times. This chain connects TRBV7-2 to TRBJ2-3; D is uncertain. Germline CDR1 SGHTA, CDR2 FQGNSA. With 2 bases removed from V and 7 bases from J, the gap between germline ends came to 10 bases. The CDR3 consists of 13 residues. The CDR3 DNA sequence: TGTGCCAGCAGCTTAAGATTGGCAAATACGCAGTATTTT. Translating it yields CASSLRLANTQYF.

The chain has TRBV18 and TRBJ2-1; perhaps TRBD2 as D (6 bases). CDR1 is KGHSH, CDR2 LQKENI, per germline. The CDR3 length is 14 residues. V was clipped by 3 bases and J by 8 bases, with 14 bases between them. The CDR3 DNA is TGTGCCAGCTCACCTACTTTGCCTAGCGATGAGCAGTTCTTC. Translation: CASSPTLPSDEQFF.

This chain links TRBV11-1 with TRBJ2-1; TRBD1 matches 7 bases. CDR1 and CDR2 from the germline V gene are SGHAT and FQDESV (reference sequence). Germline trimming cut 5 bases from V and 8 bases from J; bases unmatched to any gene: 15. CDR3 length: 16 amino acids. The CDR3 nucleotides read TGTGCCAGCAGCCGAAACAGGGGTAAGCGTGTCGATGAGCAGTTCTTC. Protein: CASSRNRGKRVDEQFF.

This clone appeared a single time. The chain combines TRBV7-9 with TRBJ2-1; 7 bases map to TRBD2. The CDR3 spans 12 residues. Losses at the gene ends were 4 bases for V and 6 bases for J; bases not matched to a gene: 0. Germline V gene data show CDR1 as SEHNR and CDR2 as FQNEAQ (reference sequence). CDR3 sequence: CASSWGGNEQFF. The DNA for the CDR3 is TGTGCCAGCAGCTGGGGGGGCAATGAGCAGTTCTTC.

The rearrangement joins TRBV18 to TRBJ2-5; 9 bases agree with TRBD1. V shed 6 bases and J 4 bases; nucleotides not matched to a gene: 6. CDR1 is KGHSH, CDR2 LQKENI, per germline. This CDR3 region has 14 residues. The CDR3 protein is CASSSTGGPETQYF. In DNA form, the CDR3 reads TGTGCCAGCTCCTCGACAGGGGGGCCAGAGACCCAGTACTTC.

The CDR3 region is CASSLGQVNTEAFF. The CDR3 nucleotides read TGTGCCAGCAGCTTGGGACAGGTTAACACTGAAGCTTTCTTT. The chain carries TRBV7-9 and TRBJ1-1, with 8 bases aligning to TRBD1. The CDR3 has 14 residues. Trimming removed 3 bases from V and 2 bases from J; junction bases left unmatched: 2. In germline, CDR1 is SEHNR, CDR2 FQNEAQ (reference sequence).

The chain employs TRBV2 and TRBJ2-5; TRBD2 matches at 11 bases. The CDR3 runs to 15 residues. The germline V gene has CDR1 SNHLY and CDR2 FYNNEI. With V trimmed by 0 bases and J by 9 bases, 6 bases remained unmatched. This CDR3 reads CASSEASGGASPQYF. As DNA, the CDR3 is TGTGCCAGCAGTGAAGCTAGCGGGGGGGCCTCCCCCCAGTACTTC.

The CDR3 region is CASSATGTEAFF. In nucleotides, the CDR3 is TGTGCCAGCAGTGCAACAGGAACTGAAGCTTTCTTT. The chain couples TRBV2 to TRBJ1-1, with D maybe TRBD1 (5 bases). The CDR3 totals 12 residues. V lost 4 bases to trimming and J lost 5 bases, with 8 bases between them. Germline CDR1 reads SNHLY; CDR2 reads FYNNEI.